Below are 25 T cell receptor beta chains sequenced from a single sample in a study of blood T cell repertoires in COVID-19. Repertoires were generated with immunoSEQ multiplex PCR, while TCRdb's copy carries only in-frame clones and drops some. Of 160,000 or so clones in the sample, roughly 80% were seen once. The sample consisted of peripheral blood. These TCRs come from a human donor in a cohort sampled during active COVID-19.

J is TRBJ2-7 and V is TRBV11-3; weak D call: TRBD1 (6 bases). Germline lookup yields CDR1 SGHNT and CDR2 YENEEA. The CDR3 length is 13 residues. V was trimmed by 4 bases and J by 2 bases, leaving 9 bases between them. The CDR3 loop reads CASSSGTTYEQYF. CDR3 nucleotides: TGTGCCAGCAGCTCCGGGACAACCTACGAGCAGTACTTC. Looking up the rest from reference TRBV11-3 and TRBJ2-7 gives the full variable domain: EAGVVQSPRYKIIEKKQPVAFWCNPISGHNTLYWYLQNLGQGPELLIRYENEEAVDDSQLPKDRFSAERLKGVDSTLKIQPAELGDSAVYLCASSSGTTYEQYFGPGTRLTVT.

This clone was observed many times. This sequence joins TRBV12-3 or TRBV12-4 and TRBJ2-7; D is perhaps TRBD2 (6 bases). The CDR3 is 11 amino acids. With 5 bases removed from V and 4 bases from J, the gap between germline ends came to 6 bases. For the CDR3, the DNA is TGTGCCAGCAGTCGGGAGTACGAGCAGTACTTC. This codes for CASSREYEQYF.

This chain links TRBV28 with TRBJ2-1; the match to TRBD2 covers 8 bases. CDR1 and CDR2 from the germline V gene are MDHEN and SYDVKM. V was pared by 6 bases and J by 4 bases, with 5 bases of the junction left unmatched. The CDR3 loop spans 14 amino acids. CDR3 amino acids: CASRSGGRYNEQFF. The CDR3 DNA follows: TGTGCCAGCAGGTCGGGGGGGAGGTACAATGAGCAGTTCTTC.

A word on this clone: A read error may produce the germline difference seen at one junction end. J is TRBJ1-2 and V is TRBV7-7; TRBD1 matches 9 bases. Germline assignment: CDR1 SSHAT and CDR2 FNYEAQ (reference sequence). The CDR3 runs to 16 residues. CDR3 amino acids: CASSLFGDRVYTGYTF. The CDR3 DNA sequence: TGTGCTAGCAGCTTATTCGGGGACAGGGTGTACACTGGCTACACCTTC.

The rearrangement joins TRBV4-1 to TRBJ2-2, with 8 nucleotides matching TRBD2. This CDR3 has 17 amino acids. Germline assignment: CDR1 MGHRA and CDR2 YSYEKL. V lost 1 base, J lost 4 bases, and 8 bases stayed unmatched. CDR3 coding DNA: TGCGCCAGCAGCCAAGTATCCGGACTAGCCTTCACCGGGGAGCTGTTTTTT. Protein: CASSQVSGLAFTGELFF.

CDR3 bases: TGTGCCTCTATAGAGGCAAATGGAAACACCATATATTTT. Protein product: CASIEANGNTIYF. The V call is TRBV19, the J call TRBJ1-3, with unresolved D. This CDR3 spans 13 amino acids. Trimming took 11 bases from V and 3 from J, leaving 14 bases between them. The germline CDR1 and CDR2 sequences are LNHDA and SQIVND (reference sequence). Looking up the rest from reference TRBV19 and TRBJ1-3 gives the full variable domain: DGGITQSPKYLFRKEGQNVTLSCEQNLNHDAMYWYRQDPGQGLRLIYYSQIVNDFQKGDIAEGYSVSREKKESFPLTVTSAQKNPTAFYLCASIEANGNTIYFGEGSWLTVV.

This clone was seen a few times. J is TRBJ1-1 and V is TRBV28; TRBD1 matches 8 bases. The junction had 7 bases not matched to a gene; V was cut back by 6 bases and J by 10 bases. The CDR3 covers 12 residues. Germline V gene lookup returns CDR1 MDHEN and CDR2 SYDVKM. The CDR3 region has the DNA TGTGCCAGCAGCCCCGGACAGGGAAGAGCTTTCTTT. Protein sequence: CASSPGQGRAFF.

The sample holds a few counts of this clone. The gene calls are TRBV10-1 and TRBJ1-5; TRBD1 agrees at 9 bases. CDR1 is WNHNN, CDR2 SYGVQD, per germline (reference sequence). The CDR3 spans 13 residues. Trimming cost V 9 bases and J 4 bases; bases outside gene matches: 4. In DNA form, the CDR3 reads TGCGCCAGGTGGGACAGGGATAATCAGCCCCAGCATTTT. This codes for CARWDRDNQPQHF.

In nucleotides, the CDR3 is TGTGCCAGCAGTTTAGGGACAATGGGGGGGGAGCAGTACTTC. Its translation: CASSLGTMGGEQYF. The genes are TRBV27 and TRBJ2-7, with D possibly being TRBD2 (7 bases). Per the germline V gene, CDR1 is MNHEY and CDR2 is SMNVEV (reference sequence). V was shortened by 2 bases and J by 7 bases, with 15 bases between the two germline ends. This CDR3 spans 14 amino acids.

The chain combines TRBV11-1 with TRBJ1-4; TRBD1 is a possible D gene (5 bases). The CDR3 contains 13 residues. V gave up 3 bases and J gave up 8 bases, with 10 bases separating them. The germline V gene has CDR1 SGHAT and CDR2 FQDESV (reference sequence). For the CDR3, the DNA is TGTGCCAGCAGCTTGGGGACTCGGGAAAAACTGTTTTTT. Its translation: CASSLGTREKLFF. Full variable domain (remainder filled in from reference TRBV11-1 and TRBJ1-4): EAEVAQSPRYKITEKSQAVAFWCDPISGHATLYWYRQILGQGPELLVQFQDESVVDDSQLPKDRFSAERLKGVDSTLKIQPAELGDSAMYLCASSLGTREKLFFGSGTQLSVL.

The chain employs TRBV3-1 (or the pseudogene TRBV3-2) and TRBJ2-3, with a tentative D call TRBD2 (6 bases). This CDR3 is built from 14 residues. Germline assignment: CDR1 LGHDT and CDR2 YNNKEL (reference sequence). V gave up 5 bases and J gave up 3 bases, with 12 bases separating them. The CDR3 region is CASSAAGITDTQYF. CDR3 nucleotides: TGTGCCAGCAGCGCTGCGGGAATAACAGATACGCAGTATTTT.

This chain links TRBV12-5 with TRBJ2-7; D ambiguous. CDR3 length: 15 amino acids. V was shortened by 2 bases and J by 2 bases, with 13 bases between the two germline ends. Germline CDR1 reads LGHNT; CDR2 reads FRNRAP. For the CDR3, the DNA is TGTGCTAGTGGTTTGCAAGAGACTCCGACCTACGAGCAGTACTTC. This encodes CASGLQETPTYEQYF.

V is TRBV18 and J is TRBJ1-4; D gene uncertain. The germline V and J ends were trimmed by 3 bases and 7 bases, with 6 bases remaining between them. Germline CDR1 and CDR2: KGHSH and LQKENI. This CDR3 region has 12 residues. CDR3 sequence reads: CASSPIGEKLFF. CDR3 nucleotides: TGTGCCAGCTCACCGATCGGTGAAAAACTGTTTTTT.

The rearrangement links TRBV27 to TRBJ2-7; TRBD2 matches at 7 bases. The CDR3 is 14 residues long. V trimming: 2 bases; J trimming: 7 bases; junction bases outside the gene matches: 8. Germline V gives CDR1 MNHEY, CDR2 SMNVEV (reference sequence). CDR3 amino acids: CASSLIAGKGEQYF. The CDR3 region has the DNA TGTGCCAGCAGTTTAATAGCGGGCAAAGGGGAGCAGTACTTC.

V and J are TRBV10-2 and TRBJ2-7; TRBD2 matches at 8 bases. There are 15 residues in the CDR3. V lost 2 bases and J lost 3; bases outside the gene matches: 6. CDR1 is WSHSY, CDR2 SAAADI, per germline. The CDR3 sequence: CASSEGGSGVYEQYF. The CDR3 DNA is TGCGCCAGCAGTGAGGGTGGTAGCGGGGTCTACGAGCAGTACTTC.

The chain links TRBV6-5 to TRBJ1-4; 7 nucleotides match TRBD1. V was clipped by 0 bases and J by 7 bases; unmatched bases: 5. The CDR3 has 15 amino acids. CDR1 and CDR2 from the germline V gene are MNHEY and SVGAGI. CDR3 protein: CASSYSTGKTEKLFF. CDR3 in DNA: TGTGCCAGCAGTTACTCGACAGGGAAAACTGAAAAACTGTTTTTT.

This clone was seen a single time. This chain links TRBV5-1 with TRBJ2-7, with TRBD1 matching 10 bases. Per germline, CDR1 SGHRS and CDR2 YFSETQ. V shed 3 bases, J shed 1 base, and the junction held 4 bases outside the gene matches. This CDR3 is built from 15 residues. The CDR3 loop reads CASSSGQGRSYEQYF. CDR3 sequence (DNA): TGCGCCAGCAGCTCGGGACAGGGGCGATCCTACGAGCAGTACTTC. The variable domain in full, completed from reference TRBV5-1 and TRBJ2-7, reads KAGVTQTPRYLIKTRGQQVTLSCSPISGHRSVSWYQQTPGQGLQFLFEYFSETQRNKGNFPGRFSGRQFSNSRSEMNVSTLELGDSALYLCASSSGQGRSYEQYFGPGTRLTVT.

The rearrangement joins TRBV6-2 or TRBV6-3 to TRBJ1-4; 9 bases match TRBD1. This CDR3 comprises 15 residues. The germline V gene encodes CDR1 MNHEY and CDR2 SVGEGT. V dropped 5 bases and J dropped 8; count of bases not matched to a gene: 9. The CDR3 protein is CASSRTGTGYEKLFF. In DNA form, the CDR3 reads TGTGCCAGCAGTAGGACCGGGACAGGGTACGAAAAACTGTTTTTT.

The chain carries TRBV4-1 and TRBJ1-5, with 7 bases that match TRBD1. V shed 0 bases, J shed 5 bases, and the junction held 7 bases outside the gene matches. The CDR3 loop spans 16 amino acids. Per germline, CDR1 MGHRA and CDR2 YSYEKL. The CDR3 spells CASSQDLRGGHQPQHF. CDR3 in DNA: TGCGCCAGCAGCCAAGATCTGAGAGGGGGCCATCAGCCCCAGCATTTT.

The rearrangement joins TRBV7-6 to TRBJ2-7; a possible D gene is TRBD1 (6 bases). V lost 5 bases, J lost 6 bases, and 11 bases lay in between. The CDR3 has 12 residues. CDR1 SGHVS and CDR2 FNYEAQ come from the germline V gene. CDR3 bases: TGTGCCAGCAGCGCCAGGGGACCCGAGCAGTACTTC. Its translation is CASSARGPEQYF.

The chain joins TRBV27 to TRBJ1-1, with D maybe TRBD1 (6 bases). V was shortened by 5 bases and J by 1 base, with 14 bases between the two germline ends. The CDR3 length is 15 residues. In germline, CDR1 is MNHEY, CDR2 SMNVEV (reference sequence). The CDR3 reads CASSGGRVRNTEAFF. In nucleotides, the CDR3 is TGTGCCAGCAGTGGGGGCAGGGTTAGGAACACTGAAGCTTTCTTT.

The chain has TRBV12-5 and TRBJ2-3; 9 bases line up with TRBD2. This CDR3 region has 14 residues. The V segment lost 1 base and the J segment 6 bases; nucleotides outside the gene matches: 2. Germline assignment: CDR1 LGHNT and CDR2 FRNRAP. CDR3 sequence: CASGLGLAADTQYF. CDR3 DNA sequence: TGTGCTAGTGGTTTGGGACTAGCGGCCGATACGCAGTATTTT. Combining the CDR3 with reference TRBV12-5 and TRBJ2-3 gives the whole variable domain DARVTQTPRHKVTEMGQEVTMRCQPILGHNTVFWYRQTMMQGLELLAYFRNRAPLDDSGMPKDRFSAEMPDATLATLKIQPSEPRDSAVYFCASGLGLAADTQYFGPGTRLTVL.

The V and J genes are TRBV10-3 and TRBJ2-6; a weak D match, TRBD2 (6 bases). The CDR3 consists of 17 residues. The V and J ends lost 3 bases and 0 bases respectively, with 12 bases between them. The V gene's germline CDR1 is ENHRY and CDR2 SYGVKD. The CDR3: CAISDGGDPSGANVLTF. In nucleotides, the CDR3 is TGTGCCATCAGTGACGGAGGGGACCCCTCTGGGGCCAACGTCCTGACTTTC.

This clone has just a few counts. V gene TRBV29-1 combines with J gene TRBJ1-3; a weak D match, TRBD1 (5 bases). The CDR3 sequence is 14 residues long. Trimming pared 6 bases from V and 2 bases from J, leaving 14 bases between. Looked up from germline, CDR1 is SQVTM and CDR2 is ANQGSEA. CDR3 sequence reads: CSVSTGEAGNTIYF. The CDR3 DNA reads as TGCAGCGTCTCTACAGGAGAGGCTGGAAACACCATATATTTT.

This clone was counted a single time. In DNA, the CDR3 is TGTGCCAGCAGCCTTTACCCGGGACACGATGAGCAGTACTTC. It specifies CASSLYPGHDEQYF. The gene calls are TRBV11-2 and TRBJ2-7, with D perhaps TRBD1 (6 bases). The germline V gene encodes CDR1 SGHAT and CDR2 FQNNGV. There are 14 residues in the CDR3. V was cut by 5 bases and J by 7 bases, with 18 bases left in between.